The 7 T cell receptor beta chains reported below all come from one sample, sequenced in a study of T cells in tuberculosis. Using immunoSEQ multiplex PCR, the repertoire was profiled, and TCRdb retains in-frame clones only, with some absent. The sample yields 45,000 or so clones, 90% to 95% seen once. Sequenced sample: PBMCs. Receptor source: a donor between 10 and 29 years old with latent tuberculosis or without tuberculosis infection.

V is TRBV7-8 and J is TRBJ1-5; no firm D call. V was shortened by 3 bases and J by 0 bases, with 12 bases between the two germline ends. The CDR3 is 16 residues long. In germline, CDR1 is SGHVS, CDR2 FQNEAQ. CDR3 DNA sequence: TGTGCCAGCAGCTTGTTCGAGGGAATTAGCAATCAGCCCCAGCATTTT. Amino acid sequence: CASSLFEGISNQPQHF.

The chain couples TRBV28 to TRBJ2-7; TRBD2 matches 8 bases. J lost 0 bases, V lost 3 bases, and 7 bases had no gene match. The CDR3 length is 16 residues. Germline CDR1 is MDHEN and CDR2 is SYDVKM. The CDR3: CASSFNLAGLSYEQYF. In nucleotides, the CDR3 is TGTGCCAGCAGTTTTAACCTAGCGGGTCTCTCCTACGAGCAGTACTTC.

This CDR3 reads CGSGTGGPGGGNTIYF. In DNA form, the CDR3 reads TGTGGCTCCGGCACAGGAGGGCCGGGAGGGGGAAACACCATATATTTT. J is TRBJ1-3 and V is TRBV19; maybe TRBD1 (5 bases). The CDR3 length is 16 residues. Germline assignment: CDR1 LNHDA and CDR2 SQIVND (reference sequence).

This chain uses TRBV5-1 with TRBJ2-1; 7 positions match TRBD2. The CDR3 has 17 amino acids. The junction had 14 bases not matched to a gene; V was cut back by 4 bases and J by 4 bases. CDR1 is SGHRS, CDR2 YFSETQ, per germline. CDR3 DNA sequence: TGCGCCAGCAGCCCAAAGGTAGGGCCTAGCGGATACAATGAGCAGTTCTTC. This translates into CASSPKVGPSGYNEQFF.

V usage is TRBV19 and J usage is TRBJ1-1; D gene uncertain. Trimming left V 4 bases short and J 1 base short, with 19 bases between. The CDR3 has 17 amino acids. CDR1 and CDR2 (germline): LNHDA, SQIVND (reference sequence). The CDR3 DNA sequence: TGTGCCAGTAGTAGGAAGGAGGTCATGACGGCGAACACTGAAGCTTTCTTT. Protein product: CASSRKEVMTANTEAFF.

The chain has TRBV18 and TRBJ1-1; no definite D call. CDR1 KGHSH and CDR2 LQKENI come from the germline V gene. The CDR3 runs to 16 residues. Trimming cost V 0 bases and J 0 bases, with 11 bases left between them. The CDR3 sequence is CASSPPRSGLNTEAFF. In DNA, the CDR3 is TGTGCCAGCTCACCACCCCGTTCGGGGTTGAACACTGAAGCTTTCTTT.

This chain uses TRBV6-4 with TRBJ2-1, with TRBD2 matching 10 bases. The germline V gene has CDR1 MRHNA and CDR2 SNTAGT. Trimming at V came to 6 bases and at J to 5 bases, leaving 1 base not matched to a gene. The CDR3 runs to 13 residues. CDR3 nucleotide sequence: TGTGCCAGCAGCGGGACTAGCGACAATGAGCAGTTCTTC. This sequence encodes CASSGTSDNEQFF.